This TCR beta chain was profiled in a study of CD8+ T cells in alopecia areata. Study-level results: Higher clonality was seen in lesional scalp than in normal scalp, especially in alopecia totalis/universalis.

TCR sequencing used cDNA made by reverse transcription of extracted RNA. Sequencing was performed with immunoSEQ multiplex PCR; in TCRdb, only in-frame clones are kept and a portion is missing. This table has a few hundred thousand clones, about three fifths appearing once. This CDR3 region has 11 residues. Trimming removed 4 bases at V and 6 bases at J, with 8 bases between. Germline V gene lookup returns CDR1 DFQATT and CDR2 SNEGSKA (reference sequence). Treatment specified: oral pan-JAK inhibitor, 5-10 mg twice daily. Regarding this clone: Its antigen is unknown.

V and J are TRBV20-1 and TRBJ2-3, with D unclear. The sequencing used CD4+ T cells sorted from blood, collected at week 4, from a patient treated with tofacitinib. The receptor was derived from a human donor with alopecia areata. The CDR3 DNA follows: TGCAGTGCTATATCCAGGGATACGCAGTATTTT. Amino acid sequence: CSAISRDTQYF.